This TCR beta chain was documented in a study of blood T cell repertoires in COVID-19. The data were produced by immunoSEQ multiplex PCR, yet TCRdb's version contains in-frame clones alone and is incomplete. The data show hundreds of thousands of clones, with 80% to 90% seen just once and 2.2% held by the top ten. Cohorts were based on clinical histories the participants reported. The CDR3 length is 15 residues. V lost 6 bases and J lost 3, with 17 bases in between. The germline CDR1 and CDR2 sequences are MNHEY and SVGAGI. Material: PBMCs or T cells enriched from blood (not recorded which). The chain joins TRBV6-5 to TRBJ1-1, with unresolved D. The source of this sequence is a man aged 25-45 years who had recovered from COVID-19. CDR3 sequence reads: CASSKDYLGDTEAFF. The CDR3 nucleotides read TGTGCCAGCAGCAAGGACTACTTAGGTGACACTGAAGCTTTCTTT.